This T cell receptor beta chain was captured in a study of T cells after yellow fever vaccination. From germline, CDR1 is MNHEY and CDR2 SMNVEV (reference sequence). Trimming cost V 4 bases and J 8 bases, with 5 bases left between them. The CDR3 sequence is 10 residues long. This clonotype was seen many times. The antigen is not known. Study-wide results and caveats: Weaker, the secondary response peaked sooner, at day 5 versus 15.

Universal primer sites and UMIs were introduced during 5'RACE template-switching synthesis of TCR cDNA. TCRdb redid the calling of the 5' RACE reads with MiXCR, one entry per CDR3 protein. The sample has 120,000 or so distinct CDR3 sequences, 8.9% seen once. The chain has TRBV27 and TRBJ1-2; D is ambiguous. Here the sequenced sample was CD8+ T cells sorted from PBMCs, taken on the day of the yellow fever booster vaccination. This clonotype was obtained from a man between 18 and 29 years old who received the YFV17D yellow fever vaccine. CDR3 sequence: CASSWEGYTF. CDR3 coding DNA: TGTGCCAGCAGTTGGGAGGGCTACACCTTC.